The sequence of this T cell receptor (beta chain) was determined in a study of PD-1 blockade in classical Hodgkin lymphoma. The study's findings and limits: Newly diagnosed patients reportedly trailed healthy donors in baseline TCR diversity. Diversity similar to that of newly diagnosed patients was seen at baseline in complete responders.

The protocol was immunoSEQ multiplex PCR, while the TCRdb copy is restricted to in-frame clones and leaves out a portion. The table has approximately 21,000 clones, approximately 71% seen once. This clone has more than one count but fewer than ten. What it recognizes is unknown. Other DNA sequences in this specimen translate into the identical CDR3. Trimming shortened V by 3 bases and J by 1 base, and 7 bases separated the two germline ends. Germline loops: CDR1 SEHNR, CDR2 FQNEAQ (reference sequence). The CDR3 runs 14 residues. Each of the patients experienced relapse following autologous stem cell transplantation, and their brentuximab vedotin exposure differed. Patients reached a best response of complete response, partial response or progressive disease.

J is TRBJ1-3 and V is TRBV7-9; TRBD1 might be the D (5 bases). The specimen was peripheral blood mononuclear cells (PBMCs), collected at baseline. The clonotype was recovered from a human donor with classical Hodgkin lymphoma. CDR3 residues: CASSLGVSGNTIYF. As DNA, the CDR3 is TGTGCCAGCAGCTTGGGGGTGTCTGGAAACACCATATATTTT.